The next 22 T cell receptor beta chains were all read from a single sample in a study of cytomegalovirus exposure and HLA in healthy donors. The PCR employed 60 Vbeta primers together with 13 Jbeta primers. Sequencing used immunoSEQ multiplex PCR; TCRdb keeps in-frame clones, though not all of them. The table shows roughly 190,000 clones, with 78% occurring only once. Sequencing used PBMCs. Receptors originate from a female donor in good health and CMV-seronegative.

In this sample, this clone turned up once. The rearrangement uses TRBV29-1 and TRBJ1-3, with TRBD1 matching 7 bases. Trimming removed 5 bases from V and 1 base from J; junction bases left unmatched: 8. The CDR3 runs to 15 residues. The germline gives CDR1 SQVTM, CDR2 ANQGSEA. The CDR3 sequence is CSVTRQGPSGNTIYF. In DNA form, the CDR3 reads TGCAGCGTTACGAGACAGGGACCTTCTGGAAACACCATATATTTT. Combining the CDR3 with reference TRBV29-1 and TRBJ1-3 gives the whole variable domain SAVISQKPSRDICQRGTSLTIQCQVDSQVTMMFWYRQQPGQSLTLIATANQGSEATYESGFVIDKFPISRPNLTFSTLTVSNMSPEDSSIYLCSVTRQGPSGNTIYFGEGSWLTVV.

The DNA of the CDR3 is TGTGCCAGTACTGGCCGGGGACTAGCTTCCGAGCAGTACTTC. It encodes CASTGRGLASEQYF. The V gene is TRBV25-1, the J gene TRBJ2-5; 9 bases are shared with TRBD2. The J call may be mistaken, given a closer DNA end match to TRBJ2-7. CDR3 length equals 14 residues. Germline V gene data show CDR1 as MGHDK and CDR2 as SYGVNS.

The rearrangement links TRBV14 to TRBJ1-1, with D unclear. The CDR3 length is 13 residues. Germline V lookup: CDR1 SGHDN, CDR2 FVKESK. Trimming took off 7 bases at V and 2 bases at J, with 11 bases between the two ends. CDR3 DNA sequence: TGTGCCAGCACCCTTACTGATAACACTGAAGCTTTCTTT. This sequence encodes CASTLTDNTEAFF.

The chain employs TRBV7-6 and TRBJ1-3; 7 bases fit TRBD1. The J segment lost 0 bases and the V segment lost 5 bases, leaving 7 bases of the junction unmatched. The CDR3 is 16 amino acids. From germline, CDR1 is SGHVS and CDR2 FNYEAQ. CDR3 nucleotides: TGTGCCAGCAGCCAAGGACAGGCCGACTCTGGAAACACCATATATTTT. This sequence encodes CASSQGQADSGNTIYF. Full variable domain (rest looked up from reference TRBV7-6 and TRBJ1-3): GAGVSQSPRYKVTKRGQDVALRCDPISGHVSLYWYRQALGQGPEFLTYFNYEAQQDKSGLPNDRFSAERPEGSISTLTIQRTEQRDSAMYRCASSQGQADSGNTIYFGEGSWLTVV.

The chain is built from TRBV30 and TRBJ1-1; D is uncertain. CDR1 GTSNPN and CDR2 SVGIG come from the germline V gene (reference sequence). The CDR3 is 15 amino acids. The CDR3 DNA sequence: TGTGCACGGATCGCGGTTAGCCAGATGAACACTGAAGCTTTCTTT. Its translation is CARIAVSQMNTEAFF.

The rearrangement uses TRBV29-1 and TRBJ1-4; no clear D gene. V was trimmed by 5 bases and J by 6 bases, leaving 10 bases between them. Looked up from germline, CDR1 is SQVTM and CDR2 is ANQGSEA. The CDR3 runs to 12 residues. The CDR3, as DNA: TGCAGCGTTAGAGGGAACCATGAAAAACTGTTTTTT. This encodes CSVRGNHEKLFF.

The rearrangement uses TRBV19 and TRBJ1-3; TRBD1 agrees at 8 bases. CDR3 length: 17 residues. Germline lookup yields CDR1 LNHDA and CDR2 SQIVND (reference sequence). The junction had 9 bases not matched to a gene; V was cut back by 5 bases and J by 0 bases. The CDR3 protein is CASSQRQGTSSGNTIYF. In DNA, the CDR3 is TGTGCCAGTAGTCAACGACAGGGGACAAGCTCTGGAAACACCATATATTTT.

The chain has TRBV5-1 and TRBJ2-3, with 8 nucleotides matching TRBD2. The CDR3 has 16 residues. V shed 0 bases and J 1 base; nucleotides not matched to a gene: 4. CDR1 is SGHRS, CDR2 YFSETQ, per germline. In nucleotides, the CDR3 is TGCGCCAGCAGCTTGGGGCCTAGCGGGCGCACAGATACGCAGTATTTT. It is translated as CASSLGPSGRTDTQYF. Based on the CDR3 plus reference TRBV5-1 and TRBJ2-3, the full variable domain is KAGVTQTPRYLIKTRGQQVTLSCSPISGHRSVSWYQQTPGQGLQFLFEYFSETQRNKGNFPGRFSGRQFSNSRSEMNVSTLELGDSALYLCASSLGPSGRTDTQYFGPGTRLTVL.

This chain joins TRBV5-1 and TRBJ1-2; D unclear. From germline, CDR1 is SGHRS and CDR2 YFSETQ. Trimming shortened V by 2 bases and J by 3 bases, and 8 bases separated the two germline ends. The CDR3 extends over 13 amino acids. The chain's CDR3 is CASSFGVDYGYTF. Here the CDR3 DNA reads TGCGCCAGCAGCTTCGGGGTGGACTATGGCTACACCTTC.

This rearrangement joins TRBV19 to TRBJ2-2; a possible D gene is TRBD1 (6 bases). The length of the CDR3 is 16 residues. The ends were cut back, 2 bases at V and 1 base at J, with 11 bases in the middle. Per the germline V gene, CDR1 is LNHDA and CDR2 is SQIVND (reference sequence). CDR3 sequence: CASSINRGWNTGELFF. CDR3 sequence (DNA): TGTGCCAGTAGTATAAATAGGGGGTGGAACACCGGGGAGCTGTTTTTT.

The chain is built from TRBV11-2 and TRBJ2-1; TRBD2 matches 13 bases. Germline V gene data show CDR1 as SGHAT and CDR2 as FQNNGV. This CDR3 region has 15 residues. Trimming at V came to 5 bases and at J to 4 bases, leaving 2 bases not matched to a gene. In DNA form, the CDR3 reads TGTGCCAGCAGCGAACTAGCGGGAGGGTACAATGAGCAGTTCTTC. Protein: CASSELAGGYNEQFF.

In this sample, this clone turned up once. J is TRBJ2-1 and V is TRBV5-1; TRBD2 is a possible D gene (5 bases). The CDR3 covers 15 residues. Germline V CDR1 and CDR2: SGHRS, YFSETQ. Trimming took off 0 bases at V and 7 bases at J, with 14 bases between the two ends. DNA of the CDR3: TGCGCCAGCAGCTTGGGTGGTGGGAGTATGAATGAGCAGTTCTTC. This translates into CASSLGGGSMNEQFF.

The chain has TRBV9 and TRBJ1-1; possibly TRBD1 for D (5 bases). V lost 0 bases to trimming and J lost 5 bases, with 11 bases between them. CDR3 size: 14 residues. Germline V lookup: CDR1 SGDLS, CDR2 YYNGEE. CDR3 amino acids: CASSVGRVGTEAFF. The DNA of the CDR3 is TGTGCCAGCAGCGTAGGCAGGGTAGGTACTGAAGCTTTCTTT.

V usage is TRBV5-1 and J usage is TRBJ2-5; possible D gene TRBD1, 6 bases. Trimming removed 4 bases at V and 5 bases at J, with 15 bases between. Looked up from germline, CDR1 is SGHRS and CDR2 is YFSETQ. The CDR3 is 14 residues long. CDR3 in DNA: TGCGCCAGCAGCCCCATAACAGGGTTGGAGACCCAGTACTTC. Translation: CASSPITGLETQYF. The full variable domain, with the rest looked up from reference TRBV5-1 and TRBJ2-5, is KAGVTQTPRYLIKTRGQQVTLSCSPISGHRSVSWYQQTPGQGLQFLFEYFSETQRNKGNFPGRFSGRQFSNSRSEMNVSTLELGDSALYLCASSPITGLETQYFGPGTRLLVL.

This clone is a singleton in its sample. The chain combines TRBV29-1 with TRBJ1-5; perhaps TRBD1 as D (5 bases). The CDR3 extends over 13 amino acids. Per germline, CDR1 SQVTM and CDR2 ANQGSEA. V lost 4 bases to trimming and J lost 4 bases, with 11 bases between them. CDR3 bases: TGCAGCGTTGTTGTTGGACAAAATCAGCCCCAGCATTTT. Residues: CSVVVGQNQPQHF.

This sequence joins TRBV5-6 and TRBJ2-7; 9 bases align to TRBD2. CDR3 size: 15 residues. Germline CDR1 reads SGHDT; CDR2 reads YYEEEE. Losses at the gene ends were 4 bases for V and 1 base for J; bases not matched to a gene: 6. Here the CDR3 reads CASSTGLAVSYEQYF. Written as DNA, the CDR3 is TGTGCCAGCAGCACGGGACTAGCCGTTTCCTACGAGCAGTACTTC.

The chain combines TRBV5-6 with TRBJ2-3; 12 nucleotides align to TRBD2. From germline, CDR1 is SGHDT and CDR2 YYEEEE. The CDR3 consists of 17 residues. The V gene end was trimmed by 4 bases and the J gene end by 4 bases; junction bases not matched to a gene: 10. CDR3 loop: CASSLAASGRVADTQYF. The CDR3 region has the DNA TGTGCCAGCAGCCTGGCAGCTAGCGGGAGGGTCGCAGATACGCAGTATTTT.

CDR3 in amino acids: CSVKQGARETQYF. In DNA, the CDR3 is TGCAGCGTCAAACAGGGGGCGCGGGAGACCCAGTACTTC. The chain joins TRBV29-1 to TRBJ2-5; the match to TRBD1 covers 9 bases. The junction had 7 bases not matched to a gene; V was cut back by 6 bases and J by 5 bases. The CDR3 contains 13 residues. CDR1 and CDR2 from the germline V gene are SQVTM and ANQGSEA.

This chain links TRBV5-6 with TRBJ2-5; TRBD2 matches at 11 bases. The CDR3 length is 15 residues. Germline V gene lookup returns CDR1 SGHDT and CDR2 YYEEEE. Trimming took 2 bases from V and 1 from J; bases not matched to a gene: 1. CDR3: CASSFGLAGQETQYF. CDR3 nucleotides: TGTGCCAGCAGCTTCGGACTAGCGGGCCAAGAGACCCAGTACTTC.

CDR3 in DNA: TGTGCCAGCAGCTTGGGGCAGGGAAGTAGCAATCAGCCCCAGCATTTT. Residues: CASSLGQGSSNQPQHF. The rearrangement links TRBV5-5 to TRBJ1-5; possible D gene TRBD1, 5 bases. Germline V gives CDR1 SGHKS, CDR2 YYEKEE (reference sequence). The V end was cut by 0 bases, the J end by 0 bases, with 10 bases between. The CDR3 loop spans 16 amino acids. Using reference TRBV5-5 and TRBJ1-5 for the parts outside the CDR3, the full variable domain is DAGVTQSPTHLIKTRGQQVTLRCSPISGHKSVSWYQQVLGQGPQFIFQYYEKEERGRGNFPDRFSARQFPNYSSELNVNALLLGDSALYLCASSLGQGSSNQPQHFGDGTRLSIL.

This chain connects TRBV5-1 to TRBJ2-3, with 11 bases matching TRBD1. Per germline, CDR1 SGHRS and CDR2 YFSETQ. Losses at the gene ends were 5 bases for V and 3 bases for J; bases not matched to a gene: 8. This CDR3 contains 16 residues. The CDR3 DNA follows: TGCGCCAGCAGGAAAGGCGGGACAGGGGGAACAGATACGCAGTATTTT. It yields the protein CASRKGGTGGTDTQYF.

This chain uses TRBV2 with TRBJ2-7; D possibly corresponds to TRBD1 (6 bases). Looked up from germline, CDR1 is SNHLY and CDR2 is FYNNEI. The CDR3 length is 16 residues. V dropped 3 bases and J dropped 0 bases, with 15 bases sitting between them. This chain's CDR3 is CASSDPGAISSYEQYF. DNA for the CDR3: TGTGCCAGCAGTGACCCAGGGGCCATCAGCTCCTACGAGCAGTACTTC.